Shown below are 21 T cell receptor beta chains from a single sample sequenced in a study of early T cells in non-severe SARS-CoV-2 infection (dated by TCRdb to the early 2020s). The method was 5' RACE. The run used a NextSeq 500. TCRdb's own reprocessing of the public reads used fastp at Q25 and MiXCR and kept productive beta chains. Every CDR3 protein is listed once, alongside the most common genes and DNA of its rows. The sample table shows tens of thousands of distinct CDR3 sequences, and about 15% are seen once. The ten largest clonotypes hold 5.5% to 7% of the sample. Sample: whole blood. The receptors stem from an adult who was a healthcare worker with PCR-confirmed SARS-CoV-2 infection or an uninfected control (not recorded which).

This clonotype was recorded many times. This chain joins TRBV27 and TRBJ2-7; D call uncertain. Per germline, CDR1 MNHEY and CDR2 SMNVEV (reference sequence). The CDR3 runs to 13 residues. Trimming shortened V by 2 bases and J by 12 bases, and 17 bases separated the two germline ends. DNA of the CDR3: TGTGCCAGCAGTTTAGAGGTGGGCGGAAGTCTGTACTTC. Translating it yields CASSLEVGGSLYF.

CDR3 residues: CASSELGFRGDEQFF. The CDR3 coding sequence is TGTGCCAGCAGTGAATTGGGATTTCGCGGTGATGAGCAGTTCTTC. V is TRBV2 and J is TRBJ2-1; D call uncertain. Trimming removed 2 bases from V and 8 bases from J, with 16 bases in between. The CDR3 spans 15 residues. Germline V lookup: CDR1 SNHLY, CDR2 FYNNEI.

The chain joins TRBV28 to TRBJ2-1; 10 bases agree with TRBD1. Unmatched junction bases numbered 12, after V lost 7 bases and J lost 6 bases. This CDR3 comprises 16 residues. Germline assignment: CDR1 MDHEN and CDR2 SYDVKM. In DNA form, the CDR3 reads TGTGCCAGCACCCAACTCCGGGACAGGGGCAGCAATGAGCAGTTCTTC. Encoded protein: CASTQLRDRGSNEQFF.

The chain carries TRBV28 and TRBJ2-7; D may correspond to TRBD1 or TRBD2 (5 bases each). The CDR3 totals 13 residues. V lost 5 bases, J lost 2 bases, and 10 bases lay in between. Germline CDR1 is MDHEN and CDR2 is SYDVKM. The CDR3 DNA is TGTGCCAGCAGTCCCGGGACCCCCTACGAGCAGTACTTC. This gives the protein CASSPGTPYEQYF.

About this clonotype: The CDR3 does not close with the conserved phenylalanine or tryptophan, likely indicating a read error. It is unclear where the CDR3 begins or ends on the DNA, so no DNA is shown, and the CDR3 is as TCRdb lists it. V usage is TRBV28 and J usage is TRBJ1-2. CDR1 and CDR2 from the germline V gene are MDHEN and SYDVKM. The CDR3 length equals 12 residues, ends included. CDR3 sequence reads: CASSLKLTPSAS.

This clonotype showed up many times. The chain joins TRBV12-3 or TRBV12-4 to TRBJ2-1, with 10 bases that match TRBD2. Trimming removed 6 bases from V and 10 bases from J; junction bases left unmatched: 12. This CDR3 contains 15 residues. The CDR3 DNA follows: TGTGCCAGCAGCCTAGTGGCTAGCGGGAGATACGAGCAGTTCTTC. This gives the protein CASSLVASGRYEQFF.

The table lists this clonotype with a few counts. The J gene is TRBJ1-2, the V gene TRBV29-1; tentatively, D is TRBD1 (5 bases). The CDR3 length is 13 residues. Germline loops: CDR1 SQVTM, CDR2 ANQGSEA. Between the trimmed V and J ends, which lost 5 bases and 2 bases, there was a span of 12 bases. CDR3 in amino acids: CSVSGRTNYGYTF. For the CDR3, the DNA is TGCAGCGTTTCGGGACGGACCAACTATGGCTACACCTTC. Looking up the rest from reference TRBV29-1 and TRBJ1-2 gives the full variable domain: SAVISQKPSRDICQRGTSLTIQCQVDSQVTMMFWYRQQPGQSLTLIATANQGSEATYESGFVIDKFPISRPNLTFSTLTVSNMSPEDSSIYLCSVSGRTNYGYTFGSGTRLTVV.

The chain uses TRBV20-1 and TRBJ2-3; D might be TRBD2 (6 bases). Germline V gene lookup returns CDR1 DFQATT and CDR2 SNEGSKA (reference sequence). The germline V and J ends were trimmed by 6 bases and 0 bases, with 16 bases remaining between them. CDR3 size: 15 residues. CDR3 in amino acids: CSALEGFASTDTQYF. The CDR3 nucleotides are TGCAGTGCCCTGGAGGGATTTGCTAGCACAGATACGCAGTATTTT.

V usage is TRBV6-6 and J usage is TRBJ2-1, with D hard to call. Looked up from germline, CDR1 is MNHNY and CDR2 is SVGAGI (reference sequence). Trimming left V 6 bases short and J 3 bases short, with 12 bases between. This CDR3 region has 14 residues. The chain's CDR3 is CASSHPQNYNEQFF. CDR3 nucleotides: TGTGCCAGCAGCCACCCCCAGAACTACAATGAGCAGTTCTTC.

This clonotype was counted a few times. The rearrangement joins TRBV7-2 to TRBJ2-1; TRBD2 aligns across 7 bases. Germline CDR1 reads SGHTA; CDR2 reads FQGNSA. Trimming removed 5 bases from V and 5 bases from J; junction bases left unmatched: 9. CDR3 length equals 15 residues. The chain's CDR3 is CASSRGTTTNNEQFF. The CDR3, as DNA: TGTGCCAGCAGCCGCGGGACTACTACTAACAATGAGCAGTTCTTC.

The J gene is TRBJ2-1, the V gene TRBV12-3 or TRBV12-4; 7 positions match TRBD1. The trim removed 3 bases at V and 10 bases at J, leaving 6 bases unmatched. The length of the CDR3 is 13 residues. CDR3 sequence: CASSLRGRGEQFF. In nucleotides, the CDR3 is TGTGCCAGCAGTTTGAGGGGGCGAGGGGAGCAGTTCTTC.

The chain uses TRBV20-1 and TRBJ2-7; D is perhaps TRBD1 (5 bases). Germline assignment: CDR1 DFQATT and CDR2 SNEGSKA (reference sequence). The CDR3 totals 14 residues. V lost 0 bases and J 4 bases, leaving 13 bases between the germline ends. The CDR3 coding sequence is TGCAGTGCTAGAGAACCACCCCGACAGTACGAGCAGTACTTC. It translates to CSAREPPRQYEQYF.

This clonotype was seen ten or more times. The genes are TRBV7-9 and TRBJ1-1; D is perhaps TRBD1 (5 bases). The CDR3 consists of 14 residues. V gave up 4 bases and J gave up 6 bases, with 15 bases separating them. Germline lookup yields CDR1 SEHNR and CDR2 FQNEAQ (reference sequence). Written as DNA, the CDR3 is TGTGCCAGCAGCTCAAAGGCAGGGTCTTCTGAAGCTTTCTTT. Translating gives CASSSKAGSSEAFF.

This clonotype came up a few times. The chain carries TRBV20-1 and TRBJ2-5; D is possibly TRBD2 (5 bases). Germline loops: CDR1 DFQATT, CDR2 SNEGSKA (reference sequence). This CDR3 region has 12 residues. Trimming stripped 5 bases from V and 4 bases from J, with 11 bases between. CDR3 DNA: TGCAGTGCTTTTAGCGTCCCAGAGACCCAGTACTTC. Its protein is CSAFSVPETQYF.

This clonotype was observed at least ten times. The genes are TRBV19 and TRBJ1-5; 10 nucleotides agree with TRBD1. The V gene's germline CDR1 is LNHDA and CDR2 SQIVND (reference sequence). With 6 bases clipped from V and 8 bases from J, the junction kept 16 bases outside the gene matches. This CDR3 region has 17 residues. CDR3 residues: CASSLDPGQGFREPQHF. The CDR3 DNA reads TGTGCCAGTAGCCTTGACCCGGGACAGGGGTTCCGGGAGCCCCAGCATTTT.

This clonotype occurred a few times. This rearrangement joins TRBV5-1 to TRBJ2-2; 9 nucleotides align to TRBD2. This CDR3 contains 16 residues. Germline V gene sequence: CDR1 SGHRS, CDR2 YFSETQ. The trim removed 2 bases at V and 2 bases at J, leaving 4 bases unmatched. CDR3 sequence reads: CASSLPSGINTGELFF. The CDR3 DNA is TGCGCCAGCAGCTTACCTAGCGGGATTAACACCGGGGAGCTGTTTTTT. The full variable domain, its missing parts supplied by reference TRBV5-1 and TRBJ2-2, is KAGVTQTPRYLIKTRGQQVTLSCSPISGHRSVSWYQQTPGQGLQFLFEYFSETQRNKGNFPGRFSGRQFSNSRSEMNVSTLELGDSALYLCASSLPSGINTGELFFGEGSRLTVL.

The V call is TRBV5-8, the J call TRBJ2-3; 9 bases fit TRBD2. The CDR3 is made up of 15 amino acids. The V and J ends lost 5 bases and 6 bases, in that order; junction bases with no gene match: 10. CDR1 is SGHTS, CDR2 YDEGEE, per germline. CDR3 DNA sequence: TGTGCCAGCAGGGTGAGGCGGGAGGGCCGTGATACGCAGTATTTT. Translating gives CASRVRREGRDTQYF.

This clonotype has ten or more counts. The chain couples TRBV2 to TRBJ2-2; D may be TRBD1 or TRBD2 (5 bases each). CDR1 is SNHLY, CDR2 FYNNEI, per germline. The CDR3 has 15 amino acids. Trimming left V 3 bases short and J 6 bases short, with 14 bases between. DNA for the CDR3: TGTGCCAGCAGTGAGAAGGGACCTTCGCCCGGGGAGCTGTTTTTT. Translated: CASSEKGPSPGELFF.

The genes are TRBV6-6 and TRBJ2-4; 8 positions agree with TRBD1. V lost 1 base to trimming and J lost 7 bases; unmatched junction nucleotides: 12. This CDR3 comprises 17 residues. Germline assignment: CDR1 MNHNY and CDR2 SVGAGI (reference sequence). CDR3: CASSYWGTAGGFNIQYF. Written as DNA, the CDR3 is TGTGCCAGCAGTTACTGGGGTACGGCAGGGGGCTTCAACATTCAGTACTTC.

This clonotype was observed a handful of times. The rearrangement uses TRBV6-6 and TRBJ2-1; the match to TRBD2 covers 14 bases. Germline lookup yields CDR1 MNHNY and CDR2 SVGAGI (reference sequence). V was pared by 0 bases and J by 8 bases, with 0 bases of the junction left unmatched. The CDR3 covers 15 residues. The CDR3 DNA reads TGTGCCAGCAGTTACTCGACTAGCGGGAGGGATGAGCAGTTCTTC. Protein sequence: CASSYSTSGRDEQFF.

This clonotype appeared many times. This chain uses TRBV12-3 or TRBV12-4 with TRBJ2-7; no reliable D call. V was cut by 3 bases and J by 3 bases, with 6 bases left in between. The CDR3 is 12 residues long. The DNA for the CDR3 is TGTGCCAGCAGTTTGACTGGCTACGAGCAGTACTTC. Translation: CASSLTGYEQYF.